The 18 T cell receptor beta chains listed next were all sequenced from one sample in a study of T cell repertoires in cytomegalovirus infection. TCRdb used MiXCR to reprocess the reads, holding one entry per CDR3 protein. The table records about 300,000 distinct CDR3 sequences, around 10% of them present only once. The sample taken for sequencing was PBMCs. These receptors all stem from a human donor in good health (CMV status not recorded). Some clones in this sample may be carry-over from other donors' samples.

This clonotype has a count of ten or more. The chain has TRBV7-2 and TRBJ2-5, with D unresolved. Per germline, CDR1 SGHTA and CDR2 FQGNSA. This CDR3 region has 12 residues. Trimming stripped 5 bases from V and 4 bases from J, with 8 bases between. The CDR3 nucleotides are TGTGCCAGCAGCACCATTCGAGAGACCCAGTACTTC. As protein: CASSTIRETQYF.

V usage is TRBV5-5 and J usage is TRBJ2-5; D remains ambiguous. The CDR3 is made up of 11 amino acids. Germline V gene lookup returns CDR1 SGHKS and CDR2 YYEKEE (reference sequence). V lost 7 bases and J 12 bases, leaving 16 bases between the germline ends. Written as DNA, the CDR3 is TGTGCCAGCTCTTCCGGGTTCCCCGAGTACTTC. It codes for CASSSGFPEYF.

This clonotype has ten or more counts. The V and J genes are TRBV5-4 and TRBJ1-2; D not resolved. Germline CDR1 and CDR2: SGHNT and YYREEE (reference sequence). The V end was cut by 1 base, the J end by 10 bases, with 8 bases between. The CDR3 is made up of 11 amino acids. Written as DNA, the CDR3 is TGTGCCAGCAGCTTGTCGCTCGACTACACCTTC. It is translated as CASSLSLDYTF.

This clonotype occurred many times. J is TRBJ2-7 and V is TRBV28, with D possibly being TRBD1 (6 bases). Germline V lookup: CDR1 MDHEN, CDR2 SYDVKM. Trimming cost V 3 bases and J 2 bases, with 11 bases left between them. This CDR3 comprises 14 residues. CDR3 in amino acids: CASSFGGRTYEQYV. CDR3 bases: TGTGCCAGCAGTTTTGGGGGCAGAACCTACGAGCAGTACGTC.

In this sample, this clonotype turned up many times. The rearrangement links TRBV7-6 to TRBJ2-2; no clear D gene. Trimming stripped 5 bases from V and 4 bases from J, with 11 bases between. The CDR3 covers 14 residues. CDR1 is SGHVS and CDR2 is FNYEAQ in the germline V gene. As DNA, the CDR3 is TGTGCCAGCAGCCAGACGGCCTTCACCGGGGAGCTGTTTTTT. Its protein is CASSQTAFTGELFF.

Written as DNA, the CDR3 is TGTGCCAGCCATCCCGGAATGAACACTGAAGCTTTCTTT. Translated: CASHPGMNTEAFF. The rearrangement joins TRBV28 to TRBJ1-1, with D unclear. This CDR3 contains 13 residues. Germline V CDR1 and CDR2: MDHEN, SYDVKM. Trimming removed 8 bases at V and 0 bases at J, with 10 bases between.

The CDR3 region is CASTVGLAGTGELFF. CDR3 DNA: TGTGCCAGCACCGTGGGACTAGCCGGCACCGGGGAGCTGTTTTTT. The chain couples TRBV6-2 or TRBV6-3 to TRBJ2-2, with TRBD2 identical over 9 bases. Germline lookup yields CDR1 MNHEY and CDR2 SVGEGT. This CDR3 has 15 amino acids. The J segment lost 4 bases and the V segment lost 7 bases, leaving 7 bases of the junction unmatched.

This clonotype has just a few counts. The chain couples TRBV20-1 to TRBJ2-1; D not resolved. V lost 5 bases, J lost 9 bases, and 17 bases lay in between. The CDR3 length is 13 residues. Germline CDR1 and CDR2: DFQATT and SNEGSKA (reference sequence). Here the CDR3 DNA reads TGCAGTGCTCCACGCGAGGTTCTTCGTGAGCAGTTCTTC. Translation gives CSAPREVLREQFF.

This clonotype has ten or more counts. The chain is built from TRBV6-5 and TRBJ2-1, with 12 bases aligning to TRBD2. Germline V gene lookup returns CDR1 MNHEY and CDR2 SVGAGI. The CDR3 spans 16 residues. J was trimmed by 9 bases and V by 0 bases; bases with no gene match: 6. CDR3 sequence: CASSYSGVTSGSEQFF. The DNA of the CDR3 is TGTGCCAGCAGTTACTCTGGGGTGACTAGCGGGAGTGAGCAGTTCTTC.

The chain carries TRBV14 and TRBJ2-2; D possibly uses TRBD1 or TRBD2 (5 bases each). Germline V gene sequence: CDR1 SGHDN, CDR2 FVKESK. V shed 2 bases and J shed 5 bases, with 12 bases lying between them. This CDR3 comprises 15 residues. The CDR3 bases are TGTGCCAGCAGCCAAAGGGCCTGGGGGACCGGGGAGCTGTTTTTT. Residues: CASSQRAWGTGELFF.

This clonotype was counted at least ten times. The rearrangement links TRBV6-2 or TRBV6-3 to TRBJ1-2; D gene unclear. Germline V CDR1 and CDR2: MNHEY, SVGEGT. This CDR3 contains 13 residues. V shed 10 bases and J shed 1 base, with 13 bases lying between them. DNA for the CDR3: TGTGCCACCCAGCTCGGCGGTAACTATGGCTACACCTTC. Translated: CATQLGGNYGYTF.

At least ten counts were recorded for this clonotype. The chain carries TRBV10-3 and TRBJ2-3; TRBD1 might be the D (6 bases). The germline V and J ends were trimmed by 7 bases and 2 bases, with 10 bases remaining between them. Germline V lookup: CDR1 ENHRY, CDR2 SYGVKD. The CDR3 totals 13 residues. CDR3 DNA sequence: TGTGCCATCAACGGACAGTTCACAGATACGCAGTATTTT. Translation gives CAINGQFTDTQYF.

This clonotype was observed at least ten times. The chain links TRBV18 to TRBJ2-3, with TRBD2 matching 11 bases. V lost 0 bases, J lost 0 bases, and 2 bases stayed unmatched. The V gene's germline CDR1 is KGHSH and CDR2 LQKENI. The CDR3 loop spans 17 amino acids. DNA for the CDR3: TGTGCCAGCTCACCACCCAGACTAGCGGGAAGCACAGATACGCAGTATTTT. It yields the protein CASSPPRLAGSTDTQYF.

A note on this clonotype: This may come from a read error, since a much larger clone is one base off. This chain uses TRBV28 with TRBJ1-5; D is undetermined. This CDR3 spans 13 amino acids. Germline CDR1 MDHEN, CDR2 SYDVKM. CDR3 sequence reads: CASRETSSQPQHF. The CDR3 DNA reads TGTGCCAGCAGGGAAACTAGCAGTCAGCCCCAGCATTTT.

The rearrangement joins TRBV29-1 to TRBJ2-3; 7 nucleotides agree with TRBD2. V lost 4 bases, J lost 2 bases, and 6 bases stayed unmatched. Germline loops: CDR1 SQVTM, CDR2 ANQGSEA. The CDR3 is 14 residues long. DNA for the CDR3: TGCAGCGTTGTTCGGCGGGGGTCCACAGATACGCAGTATTTT. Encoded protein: CSVVRRGSTDTQYF.

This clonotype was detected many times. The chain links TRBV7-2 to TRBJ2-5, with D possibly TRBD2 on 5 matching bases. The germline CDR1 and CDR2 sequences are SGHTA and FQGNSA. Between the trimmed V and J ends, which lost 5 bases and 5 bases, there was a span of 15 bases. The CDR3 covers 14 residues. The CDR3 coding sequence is TGTGCCAGCAGCCCTGCGGGCCCTACTGAGACCCAGTACTTC. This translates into CASSPAGPTETQYF.

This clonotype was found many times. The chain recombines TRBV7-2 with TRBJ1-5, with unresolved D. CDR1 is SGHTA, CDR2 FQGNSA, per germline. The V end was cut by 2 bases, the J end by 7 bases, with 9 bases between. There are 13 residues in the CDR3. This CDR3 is CASSLQNYQPQHF. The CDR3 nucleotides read TGTGCCAGCAGCTTACAGAACTACCAGCCCCAGCATTTT. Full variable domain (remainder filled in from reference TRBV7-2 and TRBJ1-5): GAGVSQSPSNKVTEKGKDVELRCDPISGHTALYWYRQSLGQGLEFLIYFQGNSAPDKSGLPSDRFSAERTGGSVSTLTIQRTQQEDSAVYLCASSLQNYQPQHFGDGTRLSIL.

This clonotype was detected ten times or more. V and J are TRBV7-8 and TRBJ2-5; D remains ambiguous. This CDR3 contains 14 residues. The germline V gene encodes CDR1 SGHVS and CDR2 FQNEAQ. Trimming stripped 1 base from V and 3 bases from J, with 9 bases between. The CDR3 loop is CASSLGWLEETQYF. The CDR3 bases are TGTGCCAGCAGCTTAGGTTGGCTGGAAGAGACCCAGTACTTC.